What follows describes a single TCR beta chain. As yet, its antigen is unknown. V lost 4 bases and J 8 bases, leaving 11 bases between the germline ends. The CDR3 is made up of 12 amino acids. Per the germline V gene, CDR1 is ENHRY and CDR2 is SYGVKD. The sample is drawn from a study of shared clonotypes between healthy human individuals. Execution of the assay was at deep level. Profiled with immunoSEQ multiplex PCR; TCRdb holds only in-frame clones, not every one. The sample includes about 2,500,000 clones, roughly 92% of them seen just once. General observations from the study: There were few donors, and this limited the genetic and exposure-history diversity represented.

Sequencing was carried out using naive CD4+ T cells sorted from blood. The subset is: CD45RA+ positively selected. The sequence derives from a man aged 18 to 29 in good health. The chain joins TRBV10-3 to TRBJ1-1, with unresolved D. The CDR3 DNA reads TGTGCCATCAGTGCGATCGGGGAAGAAGCTTTCTTT. Encoded protein: CAISAIGEEAFF.